This is a list of T cell receptor beta chains from one sample in a study of technical replicates of blood from a handful of donors. Clones were sequenced by immunoSEQ multiplex PCR, and TCRdb holds only the in-frame ones, with some missing. The data show over 70,000 clones, with approximately 92% seen just once and approximately 0.4% held by the top ten. The specimen sequenced was T cells isolated from PBMCs. These receptors came from a human donor in good health. Both conserved end residues are part of each CDR3. Fields, in order: V gene, clone size, D gene, J gene, CDR3 DNA, CDR3 protein. A D gene is named only where the DNA matches it firmly. Not every row has a clone size; where given, it reads once, few, many or a size class.

>TRBV25-1|NA|TRBD1|TRBJ1-2
TGTGCCAGCAGTGAATATGGGGGAGGGACAGGGGAAGGCTACACCTTC
CASSEYGGGTGEGYTF
>TRBV14|NA|TRBD2|TRBJ2-1
TGTGCCAGCAGCTCAATCGGACTAGCCCTCAATGAGCAGTTCTTC
CASSSIGLALNEQFF
>TRBV30|NA|NA|TRBJ1-2
TGTGCCTGGAGTGTTCTATTCTATGGCTACACCTTC
CAWSVLFYGYTF
>TRBV6-1|NA|NA|TRBJ2-3
TGTGCCAGCAGTGATAACACAGATACGCAGTATTTT
CASSDNTDTQYF
>TRBV5-1|NA|TRBD2|TRBJ2-1
TGCGCCAGCAGCCTGCAGGCTAGCGGGGGCAATGAGCAGTTCTTC
CASSLQASGGNEQFF
>TRBV27|NA|TRBD1|TRBJ1-5
TGTGCCAGCAGGCTATGGACAGGGTCAAATCAGCCCCAGCATTTT
CASRLWTGSNQPQHF
>TRBV5-1|NA|NA|TRBJ2-7
TGCGCCAGCAGCTTGGTATCCGCTAGCTCCTACGAGCAGTACTTC
CASSLVSASSYEQYF
>TRBV6-5|NA|TRBD2|TRBJ2-2
TGTGCCAGCATCAAATTAGCGGGAGTTCCCGGGGAGCTGTTTTTT
CASIKLAGVPGELFF
>TRBV5-1|NA|TRBD1|TRBJ2-7
TGCGCCAGCAGCCTAATCGACAGGGCCTACGAGCAGTACTTC
CASSLIDRAYEQYF
>TRBV6-1|NA|NA|TRBJ1-1
TGTGCCAGCGAGCTACAGACGCAGAACACTGAAGCTTTCTTT
CASELQTQNTEAFF
>TRBV11-2|NA|NA|TRBJ1-5
TGTGCCAGCAGCTTAGACCTGAATCAGCCCCAGCATTTT
CASSLDLNQPQHF
>TRBV25-1|once|TRBD1|TRBJ1-4
TGTGCCAGCAGAGATACCGGGACAGGGGAAGATTATGAAAAACTGTTTTTT
CASRDTGTGEDYEKLFF
>TRBV5-5|NA|TRBD1|TRBJ2-7
TGTGCCAGCAGTCAGAGACAGGGGTCTAGTTACGAGCAGTACTTC
CASSQRQGSSYEQYF
>TRBV4-1|NA|TRBD1|TRBJ2-7
TGCGCCAGCAGCCTAACGACAGGGGGAGCCTACGAGCAGTACTTC
CASSLTTGGAYEQYF
>TRBV20-1|once|NA|TRBJ2-3
TGCAGTGCTGCGGCTACAGATACGCAGTATTTT
CSAAATDTQYF
>TRBV14|NA|NA|TRBJ2-7
TGTGCCAGCAGCCCCGGAACGGGGGACGAGCAGTACTTC
CASSPGTGDEQYF
>TRBV19|NA|TRBD1|TRBJ1-1
TGTGCCAGTAGTATAGACCGCACCGGGACAGGGGACACTGAAGCTTTCTTT
CASSIDRTGTGDTEAFF
>TRBV30|NA|NA|TRBJ2-5
TGTGCCTGGAGTGGCCCGGGGACCCAGTACTTC
CAWSGPGTQYF
>TRBV20-1|NA|NA|TRBJ2-5
TGCAGTGCCGGAGCCAAGACGGCCCAGTACTTC
CSAGAKTAQYF
>TRBV6-5|NA|NA|TRBJ1-4
TGTGCCAGCACCCCGGGACTCCGTGAAAAACTGTTTTTT
CASTPGLREKLFF
>TRBV10-1|NA|TRBD2|TRBJ2-7
TGCGCCAGCAGTGAGGCGGGAGGGCCCTACGAGCAGTACTTC
CASSEAGGPYEQYF
>TRBV5-1|once|NA|TRBJ2-7
TGCGCCAGCAGCTCGACTTCGTTTTCGACCTACGAGCAGTACTTC
CASSSTSFSTYEQYF
>TRBV15|NA|TRBD2|TRBJ2-7
TGTGCCACCAGCAGAGATCTTGGGGGGGGAGGAGAGCAGTACTTC
CATSRDLGGGGEQYF
>TRBV27|NA|NA|TRBJ2-2
TGTGCCAGCAGTTCCGCGAACACCGGGGAGCTGTTTTTT
CASSSANTGELFF
>TRBV18|NA|TRBD2|TRBJ2-7
TGTGCCAGCTCAGGTATTAGCGGGGACTACGAGCAGTACTTC
CASSGISGDYEQYF
>TRBV29-1|few|TRBD1|TRBJ1-1
TGCAGCGTTTATCTTCAGGGGGCCACTGAAGCTTTCTTT
CSVYLQGATEAFF
>TRBV9|NA|TRBD1|TRBJ1-4
TGTGCCAGCAGCGTGGGACAGGGAGCAACTAATGAAAAACTGTTTTTT
CASSVGQGATNEKLFF
>TRBV6-5|NA|NA|TRBJ1-1
TGTGCCAGCAGAATCGCGATGAACACTGAAGCTTTCTTT
CASRIAMNTEAFF
>TRBV19|NA|TRBD1|TRBJ2-3
TGTGCCACTTCAGCTACAGGGGTGTCGGGGCCAGATACGCAGTATTTT
CATSATGVSGPDTQYF